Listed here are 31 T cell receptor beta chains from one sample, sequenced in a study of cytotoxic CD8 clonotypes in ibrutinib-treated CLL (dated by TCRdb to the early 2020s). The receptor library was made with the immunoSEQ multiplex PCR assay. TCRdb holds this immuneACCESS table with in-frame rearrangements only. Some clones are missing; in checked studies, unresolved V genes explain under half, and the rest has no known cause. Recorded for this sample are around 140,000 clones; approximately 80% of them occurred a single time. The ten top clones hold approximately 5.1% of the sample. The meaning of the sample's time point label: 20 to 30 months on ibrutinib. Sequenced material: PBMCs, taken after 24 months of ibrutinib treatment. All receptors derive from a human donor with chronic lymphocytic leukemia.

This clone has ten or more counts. CDR3 region: CASSVGWGPTTGELFF. CDR3 nucleotides: TGTGCCAGCAGCGTAGGATGGGGGCCTACCACCGGGGAGCTGTTTTTT. The chain couples TRBV9 to TRBJ2-2; D might be TRBD1 (6 bases). This CDR3 region has 16 residues. The V end lost 0 bases, the J end lost 4 bases, and 13 bases lay between the germline ends. The germline gives CDR1 SGDLS, CDR2 YYNGEE.

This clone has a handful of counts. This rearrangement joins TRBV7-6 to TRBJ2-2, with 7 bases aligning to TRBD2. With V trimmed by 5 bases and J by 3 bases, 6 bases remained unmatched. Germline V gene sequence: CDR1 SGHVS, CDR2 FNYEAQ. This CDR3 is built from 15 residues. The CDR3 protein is CASSRSGRDTGELFF. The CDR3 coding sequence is TGTGCCAGCAGCCGCTCAGGGAGGGACACCGGGGAGCTGTTTTTT.

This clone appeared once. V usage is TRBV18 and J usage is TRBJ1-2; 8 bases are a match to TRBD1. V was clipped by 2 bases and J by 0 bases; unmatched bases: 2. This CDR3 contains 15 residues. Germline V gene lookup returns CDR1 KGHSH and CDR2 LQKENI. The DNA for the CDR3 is TGTGCCAGCTCACCAGGGACAGGTACTAACTATGGCTACACCTTC. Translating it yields CASSPGTGTNYGYTF.

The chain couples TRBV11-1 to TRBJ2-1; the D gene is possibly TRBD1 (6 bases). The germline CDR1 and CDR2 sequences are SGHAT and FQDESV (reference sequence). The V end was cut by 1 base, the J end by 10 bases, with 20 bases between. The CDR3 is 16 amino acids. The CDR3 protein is CASSLVWGPAQGEQFF. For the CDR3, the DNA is TGTGCCAGCAGCTTAGTGTGGGGGCCCGCCCAAGGAGAGCAGTTCTTC.

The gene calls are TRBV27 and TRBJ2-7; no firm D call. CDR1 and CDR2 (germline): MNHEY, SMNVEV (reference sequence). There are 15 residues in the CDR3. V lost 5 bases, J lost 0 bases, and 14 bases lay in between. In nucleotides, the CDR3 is TGTGCCAGCAGTGCCAGACTCGCGAGCTCCTACGAGCAGTACTTC. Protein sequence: CASSARLASSYEQYF.

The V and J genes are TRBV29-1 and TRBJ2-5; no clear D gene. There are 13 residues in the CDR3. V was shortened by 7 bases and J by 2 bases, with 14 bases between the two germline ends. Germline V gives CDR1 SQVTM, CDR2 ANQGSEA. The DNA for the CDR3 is TGCAGCGCCCTCCGCCCGGCGCAAGAGACCCAGTACTTC. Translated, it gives CSALRPAQETQYF.

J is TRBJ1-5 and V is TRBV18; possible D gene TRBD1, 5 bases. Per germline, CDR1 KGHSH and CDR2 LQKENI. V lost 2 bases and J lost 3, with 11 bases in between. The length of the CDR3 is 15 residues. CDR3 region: CASSPGGENNQPQHF. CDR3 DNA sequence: TGTGCCAGCTCACCAGGGGGGGAAAACAATCAGCCCCAGCATTTT.

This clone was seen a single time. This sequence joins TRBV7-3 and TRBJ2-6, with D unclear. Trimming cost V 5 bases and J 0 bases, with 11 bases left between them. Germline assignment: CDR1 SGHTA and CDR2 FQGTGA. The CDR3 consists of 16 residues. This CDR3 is CASSPQDLSGANVLTF. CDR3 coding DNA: TGTGCCAGCAGCCCCCAGGACCTCTCTGGGGCCAACGTCCTGACTTTC.

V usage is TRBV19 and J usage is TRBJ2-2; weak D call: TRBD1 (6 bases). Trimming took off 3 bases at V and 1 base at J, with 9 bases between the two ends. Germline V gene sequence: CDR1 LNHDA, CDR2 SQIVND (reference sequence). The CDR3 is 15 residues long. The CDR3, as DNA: TGTGCCAGTAGTATGGGACACAAGAACACCGGGGAGCTGTTTTTT. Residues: CASSMGHKNTGELFF. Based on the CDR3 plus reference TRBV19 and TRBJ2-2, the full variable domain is DGGITQSPKYLFRKEGQNVTLSCEQNLNHDAMYWYRQDPGQGLRLIYYSQIVNDFQKGDIAEGYSVSREKKESFPLTVTSAQKNPTAFYLCASSMGHKNTGELFFGEGSRLTVL.

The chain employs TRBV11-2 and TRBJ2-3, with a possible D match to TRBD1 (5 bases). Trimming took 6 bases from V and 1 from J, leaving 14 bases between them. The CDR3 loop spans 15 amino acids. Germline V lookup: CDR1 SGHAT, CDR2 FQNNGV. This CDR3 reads CASSPWGVGTDTQYF. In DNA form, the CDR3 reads TGTGCCAGCAGTCCCTGGGGCGTTGGCACAGATACGCAGTATTTT.

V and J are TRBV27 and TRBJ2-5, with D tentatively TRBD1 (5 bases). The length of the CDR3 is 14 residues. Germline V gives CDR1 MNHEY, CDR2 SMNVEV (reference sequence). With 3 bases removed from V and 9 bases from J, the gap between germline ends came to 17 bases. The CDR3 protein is CASSFWGPQGAQYF. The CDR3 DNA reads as TGTGCCAGCAGTTTCTGGGGCCCACAAGGGGCCCAGTACTTC.

CDR3 in DNA: TGCGCCAGCAGCGGAGACCTAGCGGGGGGCTACGAGCAGTACTTC. Residues: CASSGDLAGGYEQYF. The J gene is TRBJ2-7, the V gene TRBV4-3; 11 bases agree with TRBD2. CDR1 and CDR2 (germline): LGHNA, YSLEER. The trim removed 5 bases at V and 3 bases at J, leaving 6 bases unmatched. The CDR3 is 15 amino acids.

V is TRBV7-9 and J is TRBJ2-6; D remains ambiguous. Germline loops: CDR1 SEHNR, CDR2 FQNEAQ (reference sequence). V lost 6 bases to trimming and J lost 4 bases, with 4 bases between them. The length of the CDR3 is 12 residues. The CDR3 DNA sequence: TGTGCCAGCAGAGAGGGGGCCAACGTCCTGACTTTC. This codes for CASREGANVLTF.

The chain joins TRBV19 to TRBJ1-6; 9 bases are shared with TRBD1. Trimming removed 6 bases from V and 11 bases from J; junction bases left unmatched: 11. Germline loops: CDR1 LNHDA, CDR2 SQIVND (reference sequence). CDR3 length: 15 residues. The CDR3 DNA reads TGTGCCAGTAGACGGACAGGGGCCCAGGTGGCACCCCTCCACTTT. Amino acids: CASRRTGAQVAPLHF.

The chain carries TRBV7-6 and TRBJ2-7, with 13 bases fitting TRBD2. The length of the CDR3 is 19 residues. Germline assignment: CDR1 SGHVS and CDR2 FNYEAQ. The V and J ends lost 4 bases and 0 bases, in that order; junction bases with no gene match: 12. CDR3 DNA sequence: TGTGCCAGCAGCTCTAACCCCGGACTAGCGGGAGTCCCCTCCTACGAGCAGTACTTC. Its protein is CASSSNPGLAGVPSYEQYF.

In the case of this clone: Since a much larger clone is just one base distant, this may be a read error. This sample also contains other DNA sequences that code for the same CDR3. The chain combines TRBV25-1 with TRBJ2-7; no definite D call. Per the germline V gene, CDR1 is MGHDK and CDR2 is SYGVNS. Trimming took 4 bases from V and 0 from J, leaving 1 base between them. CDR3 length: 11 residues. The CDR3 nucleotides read TGTGCCAGCAGTGGCTCCTACGAGCAGTACTTC. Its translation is CASSGSYEQYF.

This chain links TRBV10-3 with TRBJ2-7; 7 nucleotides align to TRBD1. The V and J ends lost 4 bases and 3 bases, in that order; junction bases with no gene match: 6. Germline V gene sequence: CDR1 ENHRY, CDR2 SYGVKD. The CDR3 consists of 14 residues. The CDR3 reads CAISAPGTDYEQYF. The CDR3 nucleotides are TGTGCCATCAGTGCCCCTGGGACAGACTACGAGCAGTACTTC.

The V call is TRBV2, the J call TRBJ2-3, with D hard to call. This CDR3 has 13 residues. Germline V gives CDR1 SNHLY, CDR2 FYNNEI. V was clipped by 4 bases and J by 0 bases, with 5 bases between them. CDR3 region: CASSVGSTDTQYF. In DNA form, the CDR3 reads TGTGCCAGCAGTGTTGGCAGCACAGATACGCAGTATTTT. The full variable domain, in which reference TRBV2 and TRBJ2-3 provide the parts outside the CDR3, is EPEVTQTPSHQVTQMGQEVILRCVPISNHLYFYWYRQILGQKVEFLVSFYNNEISEKSEIFDDQFSVERPDGSNFTLKIRSTKLEDSAMYFCASSVGSTDTQYFGPGTRLTVL.

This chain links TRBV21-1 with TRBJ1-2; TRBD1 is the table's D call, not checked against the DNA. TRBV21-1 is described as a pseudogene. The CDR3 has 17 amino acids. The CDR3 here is CASSKVGRTGGNYGYTF. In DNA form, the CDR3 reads TGTGCCAGCAGCAAAGTGGGCAGGACAGGGGGGAACTATGGCTACACCTTC.

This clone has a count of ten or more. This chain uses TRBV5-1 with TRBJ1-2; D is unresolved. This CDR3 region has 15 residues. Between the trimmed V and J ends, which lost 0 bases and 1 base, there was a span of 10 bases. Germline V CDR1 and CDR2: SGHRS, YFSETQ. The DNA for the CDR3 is TGCGCCAGCAGCTTGGCCGGTTCAGATAACTATGGCTACACCTTC. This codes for CASSLAGSDNYGYTF.

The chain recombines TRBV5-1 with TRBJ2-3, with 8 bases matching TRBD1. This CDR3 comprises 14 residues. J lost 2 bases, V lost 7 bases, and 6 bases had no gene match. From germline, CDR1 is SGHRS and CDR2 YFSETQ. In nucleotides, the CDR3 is TGCGCCAGCCTACAGGGGGGTCCCACAGATACGCAGTATTTT. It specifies CASLQGGPTDTQYF.

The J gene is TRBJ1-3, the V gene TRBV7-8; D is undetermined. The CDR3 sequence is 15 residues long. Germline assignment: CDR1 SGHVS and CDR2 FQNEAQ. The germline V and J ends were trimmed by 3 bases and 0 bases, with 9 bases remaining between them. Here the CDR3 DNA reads TGTGCCAGCAGCTTGACGGGAAACTCTGGAAACACCATATATTTT. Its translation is CASSLTGNSGNTIYF.

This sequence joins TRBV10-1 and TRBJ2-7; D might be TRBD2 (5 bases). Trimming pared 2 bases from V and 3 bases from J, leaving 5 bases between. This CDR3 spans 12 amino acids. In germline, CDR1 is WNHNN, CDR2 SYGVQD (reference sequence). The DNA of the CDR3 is TGCGCCAGCAGTGAGCGGGGCTACGAGCAGTACTTC. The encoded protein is CASSERGYEQYF.

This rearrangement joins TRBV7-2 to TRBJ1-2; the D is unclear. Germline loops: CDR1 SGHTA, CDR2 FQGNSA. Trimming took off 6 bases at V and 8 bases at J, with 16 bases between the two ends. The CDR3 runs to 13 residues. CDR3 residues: CASRPKGSLGYTF. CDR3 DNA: TGTGCCAGCAGGCCAAAAGGTAGTCTCGGCTACACCTTC.

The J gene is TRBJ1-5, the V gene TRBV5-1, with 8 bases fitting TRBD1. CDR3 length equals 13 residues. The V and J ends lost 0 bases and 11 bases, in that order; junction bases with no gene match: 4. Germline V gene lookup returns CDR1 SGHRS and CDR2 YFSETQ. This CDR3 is CASSLGGQEAQHF. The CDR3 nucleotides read TGCGCCAGCAGCTTGGGGGGACAGGAGGCCCAGCATTTT.

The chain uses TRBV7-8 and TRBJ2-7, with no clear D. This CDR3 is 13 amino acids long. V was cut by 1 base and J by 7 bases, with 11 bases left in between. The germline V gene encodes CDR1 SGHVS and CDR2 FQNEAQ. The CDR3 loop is CASSLGRQAEQYF. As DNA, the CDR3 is TGTGCCAGCAGCTTAGGGCGTCAGGCGGAGCAGTACTTC.

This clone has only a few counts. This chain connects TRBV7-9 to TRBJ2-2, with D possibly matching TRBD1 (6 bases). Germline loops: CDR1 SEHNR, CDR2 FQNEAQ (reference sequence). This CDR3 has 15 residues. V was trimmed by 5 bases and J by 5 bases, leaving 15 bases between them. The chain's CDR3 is CASSPGQPNTGELFF. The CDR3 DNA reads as TGTGCCAGCAGCCCAGGACAGCCTAATACCGGGGAGCTGTTTTTT.

The CDR3 nucleotides read TGTGCCAGCAGCTTAGACAGGCACACTGAAGCTTTCTTT. Its translation: CASSLDRHTEAFF. The V and J genes are TRBV4-2 and TRBJ1-1, with a possible D match to TRBD1 (6 bases). The germline V gene encodes CDR1 LGHNA and CDR2 YNFKEQ. The CDR3 has 13 residues. Trimming removed 5 bases from V and 3 bases from J, with 10 bases in between.

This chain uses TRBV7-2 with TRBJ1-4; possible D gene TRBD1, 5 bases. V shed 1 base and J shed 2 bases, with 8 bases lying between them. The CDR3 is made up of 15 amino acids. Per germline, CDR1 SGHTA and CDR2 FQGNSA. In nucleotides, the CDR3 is TGTGCCAGCAGCTTAGTTGGGGACACTAATGAAAAACTGTTTTTT. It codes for CASSLVGDTNEKLFF. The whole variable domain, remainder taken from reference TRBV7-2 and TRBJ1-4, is GAGVSQSPSNKVTEKGKDVELRCDPISGHTALYWYRQSLGQGLEFLIYFQGNSAPDKSGLPSDRFSAERTGGSVSTLTIQRTQQEDSAVYLCASSLVGDTNEKLFFGSGTQLSVL.

The CDR3 DNA reads as TGTGCCAGCAGCTTAGGTGGGCCCCGAGGCGCCCGGGGGGAGCTGTTTTTT. This sequence encodes CASSLGGPRGARGELFF. The V call is TRBV7-3, the J call TRBJ2-2; the D is unclear. The CDR3 is 17 residues long. V lost 2 bases, J lost 8 bases, and 21 bases lay in between. Germline CDR1 SGHTA, CDR2 FQGTGA.

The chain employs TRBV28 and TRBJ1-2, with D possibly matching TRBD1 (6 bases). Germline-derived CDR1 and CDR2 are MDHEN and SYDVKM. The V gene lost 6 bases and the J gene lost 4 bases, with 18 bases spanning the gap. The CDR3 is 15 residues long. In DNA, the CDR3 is TGTGCCAGCAGGCCGACAGGCCTTGGGGGCTATGGCTACACCTTC. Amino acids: CASRPTGLGGYGYTF.